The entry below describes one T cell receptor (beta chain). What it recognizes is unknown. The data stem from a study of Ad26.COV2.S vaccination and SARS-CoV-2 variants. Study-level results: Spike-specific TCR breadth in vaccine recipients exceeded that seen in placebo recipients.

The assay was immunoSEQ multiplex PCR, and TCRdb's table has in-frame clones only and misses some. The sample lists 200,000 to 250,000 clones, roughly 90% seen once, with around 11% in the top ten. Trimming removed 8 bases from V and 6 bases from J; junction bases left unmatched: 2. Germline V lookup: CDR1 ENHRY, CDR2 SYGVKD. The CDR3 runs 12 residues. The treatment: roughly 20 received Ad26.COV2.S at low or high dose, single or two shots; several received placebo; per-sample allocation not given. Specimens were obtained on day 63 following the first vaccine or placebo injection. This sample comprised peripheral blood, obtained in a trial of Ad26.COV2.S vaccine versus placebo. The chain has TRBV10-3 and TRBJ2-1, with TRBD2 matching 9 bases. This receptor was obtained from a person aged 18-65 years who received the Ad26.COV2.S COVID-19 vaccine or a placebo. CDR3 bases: TGTGCCATCGGGGGACTAGCCAATGAGCAGTTCTTC. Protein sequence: CAIGGLANEQFF.